This T cell receptor (beta chain) originates from a study of radiation and T cells in renal cell carcinoma. TCRdb's table, derived via immunoSEQ multiplex PCR, lists solely in-frame clones and lacks some. The sample has approximately 100,000 clones, roughly 90% seen once. With 5 bases clipped from V and 6 bases from J, the junction kept 5 bases outside the gene matches. CDR3 size: 14 residues. Germline CDR1 is SGHTA and CDR2 is FQGNSA. The sample's time point: baseline pretreatment blood. Treatment given: 15 Gy SBRT to primary tumor, nephrectomy 4 weeks later. Serial blood draws occurred at baseline and 2 and 4 weeks post-SBRT. The patient's renal cell carcinoma had clear cell pathology.

The source of this sequence is a man over 45 with renal cell carcinoma. The sequencing used blood, collected from a patient whose treatment included radiotherapy and nephrectomy. The V gene is TRBV7-2, the J gene TRBJ2-1, with TRBD2 matching 9 bases. The CDR3 sequence: CASSPGLAPNEQFF. The CDR3 DNA reads TGTGCCAGCAGCCCGGGACTAGCACCCAATGAGCAGTTCTTC.